The rows below give T cell receptor beta chains drawn from one sample of a study of blood T cell repertoires in COVID-19. Sequencing was performed with immunoSEQ multiplex PCR; in TCRdb, only in-frame clones are kept and a portion is missing. The table has around 310,000 clones, about nine tenths seen once. The sample taken for sequencing was PBMCs or T cells enriched from blood (not recorded which). Receptor source: a woman aged 25 to 39 who had recovered from COVID-19. Each CDR3 is given with its conserved first and last residue. The order of the fields is CDR3 DNA, CDR3 protein, CDR3 length, J gene, V gene, clone size, D gene. A D gene is named only where the DNA matches it firmly. Clone size is shown for a subset of rows, as once, few, many or a class of expanded clone.

TGTGCCAGCTCACGAAACCAGAGACAGGGTAGCACAGATACGCAGTATTTT	CASSRNQRQGSTDTQYF	17	TRBJ2-3	TRBV18	-	TRBD1
TGTGCCAGCTCCGCGGGTATCCAAATGAATCAGCCCCAGCATTTT	CASSAGIQMNQPQHF	15	TRBJ1-5	TRBV18	-	-
TGTGCCAGCTCACTGGGACTAGCGGGAAGCGAGCAGTACTTC	CASSLGLAGSEQYF	14	TRBJ2-7	TRBV18	-	TRBD2
TGTGCCAGCAGCTTGGTTGGCACGACCTACGAGCAGTACTTC	CASSLVGTTYEQYF	14	TRBJ2-7	TRBV5-8	few	-
TGTGCCAGCAGTGAGTGGGACAGTACGTGGACTGAAGCTTTCTTT	CASSEWDSTWTEAFF	15	TRBJ1-1	TRBV6-1	-	TRBD1
TGTGCCAGCAGTTTATCCCCCACCCGGGACAGGGTTGGTTTGGAAGCTTTCTTT	CASSLSPTRDRVGLEAFF	18	TRBJ1-1	TRBV27	-	TRBD1
TGTGCCAGCAGGAAGCAGGGTCAAGGCTCTCAGCCCCAGCATTTT	CASRKQGQGSQPQHF	15	TRBJ1-5	TRBV6-5	-	-
TGTGCCAGCAACCAACCGGGACAGTGGAATCAGCCCCAGCATTTT	CASNQPGQWNQPQHF	15	TRBJ1-5	TRBV6-5	-	TRBD1
TGTGCCAGCAGCGTAGTTCCGTACACTGAAGCTTTCTTT	CASSVVPYTEAFF	13	TRBJ1-1	TRBV9	-	-
TGTGCCAGTAGTATTCGGACGGGGAAAAATAAAAACACCATATATTTT	CASSIRTGKNKNTIYF	16	TRBJ1-3	TRBV19	-	-
TGCAGCGTTGATGGACTAGCGGGAGGAGAGACCCAGTACTTC	CSVDGLAGGETQYF	14	TRBJ2-5	TRBV29-1	once	TRBD2
TGCGCCAGCAGCTGGGGGGACAGGAGCTCCTACGAGCAGTACTTC	CASSWGDRSSYEQYF	15	TRBJ2-7	TRBV5-1	-	TRBD1
TGTGCCAGCAGTTCCACCGCCGGGACAGGGGATGGGGCTAATGAAAAACTGTTTTTT	CASSSTAGTGDGANEKLFF	19	TRBJ1-4	TRBV27	-	TRBD1
TGTGCCAGTAGTATAGGGTTCCTAGCTACAGATGAGCAGTTCTTC	CASSIGFLATDEQFF	15	TRBJ2-1	TRBV19	-	-
-	CASSFGAGELFF	12	TRBJ2-2	TRBV12-3/TRBV12-4	-	-
TGTGCCAGCAGCAGCTATAGAGGGTTGGAAGCTTTCTTT	CASSSYRGLEAFF	13	TRBJ1-1	TRBV11-1	-	-
TGTGCCAGCAGCTTAGCGGGCCTCAAGACAGGGGGAGCCTATGGCTACACCTTC	CASSLAGLKTGGAYGYTF	18	TRBJ1-2	TRBV7-9	-	TRBD1
TGTGCCTGGAGTCGGGATTCTGGAAACACCATATATTTT	CAWSRDSGNTIYF	13	TRBJ1-3	TRBV30	-	-
TGTGCCATCAGTGAGGATGGACAAGGCTCCTACGAGCAGTACTTC	CAISEDGQGSYEQYF	15	TRBJ2-7	TRBV10-3	-	-
TGTGCCAGCAGCCTTGGGGCCCACAGCTCCTACGAGCAGTACTTC	CASSLGAHSSYEQYF	15	TRBJ2-7	TRBV11-1	-	-
TGCGCCAGCAGCCGAACAGGGGTGGGTGTCGGTGAAAAACTGTTTTTT	CASSRTGVGVGEKLFF	16	TRBJ1-4	TRBV4-1	-	TRBD1
TGTGCCAGCTCACAGGCGGCAGGGGAAGGCTATGGCTACACCTTC	CASSQAAGEGYGYTF	15	TRBJ1-2	TRBV18	-	-